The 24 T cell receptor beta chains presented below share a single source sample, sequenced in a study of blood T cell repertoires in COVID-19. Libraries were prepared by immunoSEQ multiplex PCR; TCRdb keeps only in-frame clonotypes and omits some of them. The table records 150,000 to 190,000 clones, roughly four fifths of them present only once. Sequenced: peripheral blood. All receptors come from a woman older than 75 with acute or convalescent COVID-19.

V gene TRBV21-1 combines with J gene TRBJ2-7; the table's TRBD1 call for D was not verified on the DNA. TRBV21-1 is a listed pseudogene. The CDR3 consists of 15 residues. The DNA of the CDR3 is TGTGCCAGCAGCAAACTGTCCCAGGGGTTTCGCGAGCAGTACTTC. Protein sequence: CASSKLSQGFREQYF.

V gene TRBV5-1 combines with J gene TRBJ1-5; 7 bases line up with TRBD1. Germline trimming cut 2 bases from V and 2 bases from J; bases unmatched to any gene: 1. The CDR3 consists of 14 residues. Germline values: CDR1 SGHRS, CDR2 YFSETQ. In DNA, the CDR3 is TGCGCCAGCAGCTTCACAGGGGGCAATCAGCCCCAGCATTTT. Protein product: CASSFTGGNQPQHF.

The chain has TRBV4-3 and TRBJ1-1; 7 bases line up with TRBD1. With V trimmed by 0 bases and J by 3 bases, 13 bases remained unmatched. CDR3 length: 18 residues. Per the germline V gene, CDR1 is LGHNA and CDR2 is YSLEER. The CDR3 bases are TGCGCCAGCAGCCAAGAGGCAGGGGCAGGGGGGCTGTACACTGAAGCTTTCTTT. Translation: CASSQEAGAGGLYTEAFF.

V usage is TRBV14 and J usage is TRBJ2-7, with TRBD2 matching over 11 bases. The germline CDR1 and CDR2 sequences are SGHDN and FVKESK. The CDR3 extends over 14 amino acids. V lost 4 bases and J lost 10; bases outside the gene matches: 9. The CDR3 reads CASSPGLADRHQYF. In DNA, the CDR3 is TGTGCCAGCAGCCCGGGACTAGCGGACCGACATCAGTACTTC.

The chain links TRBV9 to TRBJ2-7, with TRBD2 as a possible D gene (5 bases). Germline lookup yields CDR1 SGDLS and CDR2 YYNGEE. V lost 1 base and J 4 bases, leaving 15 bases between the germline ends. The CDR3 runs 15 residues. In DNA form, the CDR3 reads TGTGCCAGCAGCGTATCCGGGGTAATCGGGTACGAGCAGTACTTC. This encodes CASSVSGVIGYEQYF.

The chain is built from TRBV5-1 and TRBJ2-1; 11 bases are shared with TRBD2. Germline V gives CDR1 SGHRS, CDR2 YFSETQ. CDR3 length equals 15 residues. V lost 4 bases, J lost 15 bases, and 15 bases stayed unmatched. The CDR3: CASSPREITSGGWFF. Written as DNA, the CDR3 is TGCGCCAGCAGCCCACGAGAGATTACTAGCGGGGGTTGGTTCTTC.

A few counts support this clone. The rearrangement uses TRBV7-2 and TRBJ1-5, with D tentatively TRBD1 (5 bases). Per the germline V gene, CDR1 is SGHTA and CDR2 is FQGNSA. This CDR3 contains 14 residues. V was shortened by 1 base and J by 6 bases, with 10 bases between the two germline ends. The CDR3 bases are TGTGCCAGCAGCTTAGTAGGGGTGGGTCAGCCCCAGCATTTT. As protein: CASSLVGVGQPQHF. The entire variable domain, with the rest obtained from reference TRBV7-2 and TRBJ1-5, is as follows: GAGVSQSPSNKVTEKGKDVELRCDPISGHTALYWYRQSLGQGLEFLIYFQGNSAPDKSGLPSDRFSAERTGGSVSTLTIQRTQQEDSAVYLCASSLVGVGQPQHFGDGTRLSIL.

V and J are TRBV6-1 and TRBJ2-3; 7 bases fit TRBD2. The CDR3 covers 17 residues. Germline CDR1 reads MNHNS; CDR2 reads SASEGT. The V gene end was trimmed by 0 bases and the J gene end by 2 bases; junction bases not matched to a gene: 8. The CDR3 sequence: CASSEAFGGKPTDTQYF. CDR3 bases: TGTGCCAGCAGTGAAGCGTTCGGGGGGAAACCCACAGATACGCAGTATTTT.

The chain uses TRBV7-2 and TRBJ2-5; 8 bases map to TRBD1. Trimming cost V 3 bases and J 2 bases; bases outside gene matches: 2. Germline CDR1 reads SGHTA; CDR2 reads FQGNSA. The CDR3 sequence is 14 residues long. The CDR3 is CASSFNRGQETQYF. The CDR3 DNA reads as TGTGCCAGCAGCTTTAACAGGGGGCAAGAGACCCAGTACTTC.

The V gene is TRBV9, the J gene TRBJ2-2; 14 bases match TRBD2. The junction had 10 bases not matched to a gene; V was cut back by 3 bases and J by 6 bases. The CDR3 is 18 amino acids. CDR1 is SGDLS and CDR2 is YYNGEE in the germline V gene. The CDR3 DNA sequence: TGTGCCAGCAGCGGGGGACTAGCGGGAGTGGTTGGGGCCGGGGAGCTGTTTTTT. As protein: CASSGGLAGVVGAGELFF.

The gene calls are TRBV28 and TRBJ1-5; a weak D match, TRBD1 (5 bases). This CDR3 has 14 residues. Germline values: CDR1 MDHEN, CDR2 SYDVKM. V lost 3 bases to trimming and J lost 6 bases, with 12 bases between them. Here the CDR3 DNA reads TGTGCCAGCAGTTTGGGGCAGGGAAGTCAGCCCCAGCATTTT. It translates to CASSLGQGSQPQHF.

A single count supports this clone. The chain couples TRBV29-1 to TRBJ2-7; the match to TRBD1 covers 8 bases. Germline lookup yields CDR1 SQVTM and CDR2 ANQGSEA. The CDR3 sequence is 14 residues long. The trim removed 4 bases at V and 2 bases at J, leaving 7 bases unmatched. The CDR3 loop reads CSVGDRFDAYEQYF. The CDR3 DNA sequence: TGCAGCGTTGGGGACAGGTTTGACGCCTACGAGCAGTACTTC.

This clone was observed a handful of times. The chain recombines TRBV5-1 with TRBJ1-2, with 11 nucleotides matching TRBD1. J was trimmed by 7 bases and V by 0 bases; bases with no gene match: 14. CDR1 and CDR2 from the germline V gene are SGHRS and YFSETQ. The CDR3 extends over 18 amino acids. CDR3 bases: TGCGCCAGCAGCTTGGCACGGACAGGGGGCTTTCAATCGGGTGGCTACACCTTC. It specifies CASSLARTGGFQSGGYTF.

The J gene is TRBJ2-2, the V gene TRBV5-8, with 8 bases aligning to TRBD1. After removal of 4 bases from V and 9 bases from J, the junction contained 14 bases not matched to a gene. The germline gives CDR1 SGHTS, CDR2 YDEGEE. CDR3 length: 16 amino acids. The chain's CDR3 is CASSPGQGSRGRELFF. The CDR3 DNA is TGTGCCAGCAGCCCCGGACAGGGTTCTAGAGGGCGGGAGCTGTTTTTT.

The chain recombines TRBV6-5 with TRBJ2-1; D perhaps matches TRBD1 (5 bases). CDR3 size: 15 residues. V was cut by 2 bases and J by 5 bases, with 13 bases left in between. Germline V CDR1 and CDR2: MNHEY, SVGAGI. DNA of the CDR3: TGTGCCAGCAGTTACAATGGACATAACAACAATGAGCAGTTCTTC. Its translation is CASSYNGHNNNEQFF.

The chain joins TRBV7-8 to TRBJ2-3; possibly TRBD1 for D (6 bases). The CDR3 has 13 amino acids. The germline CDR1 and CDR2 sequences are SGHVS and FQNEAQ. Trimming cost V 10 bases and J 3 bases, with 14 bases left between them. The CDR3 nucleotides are TGTGCCACAACAGGACAGAGGACAGATACGCAGTATTTT. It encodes CATTGQRTDTQYF.

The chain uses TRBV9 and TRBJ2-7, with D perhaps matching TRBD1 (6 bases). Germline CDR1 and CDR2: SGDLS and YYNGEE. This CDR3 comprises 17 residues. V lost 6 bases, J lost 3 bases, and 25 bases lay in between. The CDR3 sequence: CASKFSQGRIGNYEQYF. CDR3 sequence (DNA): TGTGCCAGCAAATTCTCACAGGGTCGAATCGGAAACTACGAGCAGTACTTC.

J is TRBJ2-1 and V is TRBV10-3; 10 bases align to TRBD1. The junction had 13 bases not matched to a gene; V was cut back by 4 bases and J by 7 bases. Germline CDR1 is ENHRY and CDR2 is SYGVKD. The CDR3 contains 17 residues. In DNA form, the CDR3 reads TGTGCCATCAGTGCGGTTACCGGGACAGGGGACGGGAATGAGCAGTTCTTC. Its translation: CAISAVTGTGDGNEQFF.

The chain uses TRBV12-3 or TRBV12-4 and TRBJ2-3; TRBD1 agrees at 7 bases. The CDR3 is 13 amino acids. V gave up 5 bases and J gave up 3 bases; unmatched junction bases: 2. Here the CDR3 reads CASSRQGTDTQYF. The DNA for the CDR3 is TGTGCCAGCAGTCGACAGGGTACAGATACGCAGTATTTT.

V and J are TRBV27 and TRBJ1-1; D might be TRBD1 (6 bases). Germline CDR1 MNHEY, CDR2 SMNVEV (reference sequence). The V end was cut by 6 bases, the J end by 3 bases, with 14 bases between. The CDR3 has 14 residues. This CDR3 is CASRPDREYTEAFF. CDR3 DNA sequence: TGTGCCAGCAGGCCGGACAGAGAGTACACTGAAGCTTTCTTT.

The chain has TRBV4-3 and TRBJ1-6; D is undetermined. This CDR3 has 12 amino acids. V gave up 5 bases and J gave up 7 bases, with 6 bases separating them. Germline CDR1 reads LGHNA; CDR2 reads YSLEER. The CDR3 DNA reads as TGCGCCAGCAGCAAACAGAATTCACCCCTCCACTTT. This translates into CASSKQNSPLHF.

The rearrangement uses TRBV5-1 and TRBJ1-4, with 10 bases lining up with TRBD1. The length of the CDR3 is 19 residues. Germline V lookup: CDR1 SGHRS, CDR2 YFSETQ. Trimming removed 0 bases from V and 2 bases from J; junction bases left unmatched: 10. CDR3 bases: TGCGCCAGCAGCTTGGGGGGGACAGGGGTCCCTTCTACTAATGAAAAACTGTTTTTT. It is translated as CASSLGGTGVPSTNEKLFF. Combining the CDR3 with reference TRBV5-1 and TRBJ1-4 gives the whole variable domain KAGVTQTPRYLIKTRGQQVTLSCSPISGHRSVSWYQQTPGQGLQFLFEYFSETQRNKGNFPGRFSGRQFSNSRSEMNVSTLELGDSALYLCASSLGGTGVPSTNEKLFFGSGTQLSVL.

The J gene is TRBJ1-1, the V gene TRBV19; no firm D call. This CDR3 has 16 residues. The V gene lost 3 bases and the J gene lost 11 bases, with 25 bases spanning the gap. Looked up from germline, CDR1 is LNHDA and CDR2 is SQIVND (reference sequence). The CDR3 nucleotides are TGTGCCAGTAGTATCCGTCCGGTTGGGCAGTTAGGTATGGCTTTCTTT. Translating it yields CASSIRPVGQLGMAFF.

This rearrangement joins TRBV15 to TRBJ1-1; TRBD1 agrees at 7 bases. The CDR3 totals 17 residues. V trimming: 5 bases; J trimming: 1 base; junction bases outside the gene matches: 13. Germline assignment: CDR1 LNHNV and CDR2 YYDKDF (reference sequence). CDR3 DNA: TGTGCCACCAGCCCCCTACATACAGGGGTCACGAACACTGAAGCTTTCTTT. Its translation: CATSPLHTGVTNTEAFF.